This T cell receptor (beta chain) was sequenced for a study of CD8+ T cells in alopecia areata. In each case, RNA was isolated and then reverse transcribed into cDNA as the sequencing template. This table comes from immunoSEQ multiplex PCR, and its TCRdb copy is limited to in-frame clones, with some not included. The sample lists 110,000 to 150,000 clones; roughly 64% were seen once. This clone showed up just a few times. Trimming took 1 base from V and 5 from J, leaving 8 bases between them. The CDR3 totals 13 residues. The starting material was CD4+ T cells sorted from blood, obtained at week 0. This receptor was identified in a human donor with alopecia areata. The V and J genes are TRBV23-1 and TRBJ1-2; D gene uncertain. TRBV23-1 is recorded as an ORF, its role being uncertain. The CDR3 here is CASSQWRSYGYTF. CDR3 bases: TGCGCCAGCAGTCAATGGCGGTCTTATGGCTACACCTTC.